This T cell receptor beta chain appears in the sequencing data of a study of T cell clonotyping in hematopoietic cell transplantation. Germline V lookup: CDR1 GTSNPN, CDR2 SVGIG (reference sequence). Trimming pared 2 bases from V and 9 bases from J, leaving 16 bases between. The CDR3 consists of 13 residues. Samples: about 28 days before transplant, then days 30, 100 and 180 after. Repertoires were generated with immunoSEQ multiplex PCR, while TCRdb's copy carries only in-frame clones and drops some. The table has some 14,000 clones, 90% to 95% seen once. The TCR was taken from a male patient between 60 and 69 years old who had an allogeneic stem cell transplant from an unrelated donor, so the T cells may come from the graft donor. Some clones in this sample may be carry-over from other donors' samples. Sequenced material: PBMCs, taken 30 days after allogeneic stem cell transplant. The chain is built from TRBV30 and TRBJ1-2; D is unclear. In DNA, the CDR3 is TGTGCCTGGAGTATGGGTGCGGCAGGAAGCTACACCTTC. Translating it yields CAWSMGAAGSYTF.